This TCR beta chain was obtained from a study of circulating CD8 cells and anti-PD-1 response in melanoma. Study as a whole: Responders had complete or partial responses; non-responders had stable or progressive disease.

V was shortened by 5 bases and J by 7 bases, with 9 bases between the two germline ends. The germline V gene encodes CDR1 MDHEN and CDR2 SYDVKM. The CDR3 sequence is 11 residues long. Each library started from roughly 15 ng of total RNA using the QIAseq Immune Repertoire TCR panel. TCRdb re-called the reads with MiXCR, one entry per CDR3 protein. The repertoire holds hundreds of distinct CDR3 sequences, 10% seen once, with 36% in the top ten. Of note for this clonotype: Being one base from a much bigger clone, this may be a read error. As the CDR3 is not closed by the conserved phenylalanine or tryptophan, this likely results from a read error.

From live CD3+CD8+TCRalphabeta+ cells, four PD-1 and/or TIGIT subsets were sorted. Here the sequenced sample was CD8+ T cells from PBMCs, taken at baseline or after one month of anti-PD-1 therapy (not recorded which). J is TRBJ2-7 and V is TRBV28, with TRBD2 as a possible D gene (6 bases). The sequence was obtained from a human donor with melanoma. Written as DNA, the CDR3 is TGTGCCAGCAGTCTTGGAGGGGAGCAGTACCTC. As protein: CASSLGGEQYL.